This TCR beta chain was observed in a study of T cells in localized non-small cell lung cancer. The table came from immunoSEQ multiplex PCR; TCRdb's copy has only in-frame clones and leaves some out. The sample lists tens of thousands of clones; over 80% were seen once. About this clone itself: Its specificity is unknown.

Notes on the study in general: Uninvolved adjacent lung showed the highest T cell clonality, exceeding tumor. Sequencing was limited to one tumor region, leaving the possibility of heterogeneity open. Elevated circulating T cell density in blood was associated with longer overall survival. Within adjacent lung there appeared a median around 55 of the top 100 tumor clones.

The CDR3 sequence is 17 residues long. J lost 2 bases, V lost 0 bases, and 6 bases had no gene match. Germline V gene data show CDR1 as LGHNA and CDR2 as YSLEER. This chain joins TRBV4-3 and TRBJ1-5; 8 nucleotides agree with TRBD1. The sequence was collected from a female donor at least 60 years old with stage II squamous cell lung carcinoma. The sequencing here drew on peripheral blood, taken before any cancer treatment. For the CDR3, the DNA is TGCGCCAGCAGCCAAGATTCAGGGGGCTTTCGCAATCAGCCCCAGCATTTT. Translation gives CASSQDSGGFRNQPQHF.